Sequencing of this T cell receptor (beta chain) was carried out in a study of response to subunit inactivated influenza vaccine (dated by TCRdb to 2017 to 2018). For the wider study: To follow how T cells responded to a trivalent subunit inactivated influenza vaccine, the researchers relied on deep quantitative profiling of the T cell receptor repertoire. Study-wide conclusions, independent of this receptor: According to the authors, only a limited number of new T cells may be recruited by each seasonal influenza vaccination.

The library was prepared using RT-PCR. These reads were obtained on an Illumina HiSeq 2500. Using fastp trimming at Q25 and MiXCR clonotype assembly, TCRdb reanalyzed the public sequencing data and kept in-frame beta chains. Rows matching on CDR3 protein sequence are summarized as one entry with the most common DNA and genes. The sample contains hundreds of thousands of distinct CDR3 sequences, less than 20% of them found a single time. The top ten clones comprise 11% of the sample. The CDR3 runs 13 amino acids, cysteine and phenylalanine included. Kept here is only the CDR3 DNA, which spans 39 bases and is read in frame from base 1. CDR1 SEHNR and CDR2 FQNEAQ were looked up in the germline V gene (reference sequence). The trim is 5 bases for V and 1 base for J, with a gap of 8 bases between the germline ends. This clonotype was counted only a few times. Its antigen is not yet known. No base qualities exist here, and no much larger clone lies one base off it.

The sample was PBMCs from blood, taken 4 to 6 days after vaccination. The receptor's source is a man between 45 and 60 years old who received an inactivated influenza vaccine. Donor details come from another sample of the same person, matched by shared clones. The chain links TRBV7-9 with TRBJ1-1; the D gene lacks a confident call. The CDR3 region: CASSPVRNTEAFF. The sequence in DNA is TGTGCCAGCAGCCCAGTGAGGAACACTGAAGCTTTCTTT.